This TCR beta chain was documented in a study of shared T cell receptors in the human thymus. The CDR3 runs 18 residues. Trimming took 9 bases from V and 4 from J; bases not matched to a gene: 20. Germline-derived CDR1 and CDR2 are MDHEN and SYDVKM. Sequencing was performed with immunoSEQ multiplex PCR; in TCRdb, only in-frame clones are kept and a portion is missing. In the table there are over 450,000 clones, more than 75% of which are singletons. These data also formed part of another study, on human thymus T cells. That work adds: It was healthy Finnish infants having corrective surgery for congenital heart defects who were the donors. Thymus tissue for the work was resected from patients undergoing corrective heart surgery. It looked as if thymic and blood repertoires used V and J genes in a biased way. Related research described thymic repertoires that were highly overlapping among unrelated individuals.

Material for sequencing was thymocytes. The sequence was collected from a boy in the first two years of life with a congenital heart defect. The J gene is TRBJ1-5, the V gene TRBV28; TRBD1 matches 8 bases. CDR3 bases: TGTGCCAGTAACGTAATCTCCCAGCGGACAGGGTCAAATCAGCCCCAGCATTTT. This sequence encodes CASNVISQRTGSNQPQHF.